This TCR beta chain was identified in a study of naive and memory T cell subsets. Sequential positive selection took CD4 T cells first, then CD8 T cells. Between the trimmed V and J ends, which lost 4 bases and 5 bases, there was a span of 12 bases. Germline V gene data show CDR1 as MNHNY and CDR2 as SVGAGI (reference sequence). The CDR3 has 14 residues. The beta constant-region primer was an equimolar mix of two oligonucleotides covering TRBC1 and TRBC2. Nested alpha and beta constant-region primers with the SP2 primer drove four PCR rounds on ligated cDNA. A single record per CDR3 protein comes from TCRdb applying MiXCR to the UMI-ligation and nested PCR reads. The sample shows tens of thousands of distinct CDR3 sequences, around 11% of them seen only once. This clonotype showed up just a few times. Its antigen is still unknown. Study-wide results and limits: TCR counts from RNA may reflect activation-linked expression changes. Especially in CD8 cells, naive repertoires contained a few larger clonotypes, possibly CD45RA-re-expressing memory cells.

The receptor was derived from a human donor in good health. The sequencing sample was made of naive CD4+ T cells from blood. The chain recombines TRBV6-6 with TRBJ2-1, with a tentative D call TRBD2 (5 bases). CDR3 amino acids: CASSFGQTNNEQFF. Written as DNA, the CDR3 is TGTGCCAGCAGTTTCGGGCAGACTAACAATGAGCAGTTCTTC.